The source of this TCR beta chain is a study of cytotoxic CD8 clonotypes in ibrutinib-treated CLL. Overall study results and limits: Relative to age-matched healthy donors, clonality at baseline was higher, and it tracked circulating CD8+ T-cell counts.

As input for TCR beta libraries, around 2 micrograms of genomic DNA came from cryopreserved PBMCs. Unmatched junction bases numbered 11, after V lost 6 bases and J lost 12 bases. The CDR3 totals 15 residues. Germline V gives CDR1 MNHEY, CDR2 SVGAGI. Profiling relied on immunoSEQ multiplex PCR, and the TCRdb table lists in-frame clones only, not all of them. The data show roughly 58,000 clones, 50% to 70% seen once. As for this clone: What it binds is unknown.

Sample: PBMCs, taken at disease progression, from a patient treated with ibrutinib. The chain links TRBV6-5 to TRBJ2-1; 13 nucleotides match TRBD2. The receptor was isolated from a human donor with chronic lymphocytic leukemia. This CDR3 is CASSRGLAGNRGQFF. The CDR3 region has the DNA TGTGCCAGCAGCCGGGGACTAGCGGGGAACCGCGGGCAGTTCTTC.